The 5 T cell receptor beta chains given below trace back to one sample, sequenced in a study of T cell changes during pregnancy in multiple sclerosis. Sequenced by immunoSEQ multiplex PCR; TCRdb stores in-frame clones only, minus some. Here the sample spans approximately 20,000 clones, less than 90% being singletons. The sample in question was CD8+ T cells from peripheral blood mononuclear cells, obtained after pregnancy. The origin of the receptors is a female donor with multiple sclerosis, enrolled in a pregnancy study.

The chain uses TRBV19 and TRBJ2-1; a possible D gene is TRBD2 (5 bases). The CDR3 loop spans 15 amino acids. Deletions cut 3 bases from V and 4 bases from J, with 13 bases between. Germline CDR1 reads LNHDA; CDR2 reads SQIVND (reference sequence). Here the CDR3 DNA reads TGTGCCAGTAGTATTTCCGGGGTAGGGTACAATGAGCAGTTCTTC. It is translated as CASSISGVGYNEQFF.

The chain recombines TRBV19 with TRBJ2-2; a possible D gene is TRBD1 (5 bases). The CDR3 has 14 amino acids. Germline CDR1 LNHDA, CDR2 SQIVND (reference sequence). V was clipped by 1 base and J by 5 bases, with 8 bases between them. This chain's CDR3 is CASSIVQGTGELFF. DNA for the CDR3: TGTGCCAGTAGTATAGTTCAGGGTACCGGGGAGCTGTTTTTT.

The chain couples TRBV27 to TRBJ1-2; 7 bases match TRBD1. J gave up 3 bases and V 5 bases, and 12 bases lay outside the gene matches. CDR1 MNHEY and CDR2 SMNVEV come from the germline V gene (reference sequence). This CDR3 is built from 16 residues. CDR3 loop: CASSPSTGQIHYGYTF. The CDR3 DNA reads as TGTGCCAGCAGTCCGTCGACGGGACAGATCCACTATGGCTACACCTTC.

The chain recombines TRBV4-1 with TRBJ1-2; tentative D call: TRBD1 (5 bases). V lost 1 base to trimming and J lost 7 bases, with 19 bases between them. Germline V gene sequence: CDR1 MGHRA, CDR2 YSYEKL. The CDR3 is 16 residues long. CDR3 nucleotides: TGCGCCAGCAGCCAAGCTTTTCCAGGGTTCTCCAGTGGCTACACCTTC. Translation gives CASSQAFPGFSSGYTF.

The rearrangement uses TRBV27 and TRBJ2-7; 8 positions agree with TRBD2. Germline assignment: CDR1 MNHEY and CDR2 SMNVEV (reference sequence). This CDR3 is 13 amino acids long. V lost 5 bases, J lost 5 bases, and 5 bases stayed unmatched. CDR3 loop: CASSGGGFNEQYF. In DNA, the CDR3 is TGTGCCAGCAGTGGCGGGGGGTTCAACGAGCAGTACTTC.